The next 25 T cell receptor beta chains were all read from a single sample in a study of T cells expressing NK-cell markers. TCRdb reworked the 5' RACE reads into one entry per CDR3 protein, no DNA. This sample's table has around 550,000 distinct CDR3 sequences. Material for sequencing was blood T cells: a sorted CD56 or NKG2C T cell subset, CD4+ or CD8+ T cells, or bulk PBMC T cells (not recorded which). These receptors originate from a man aged 18 to 30 in good health.

The chain uses TRBV6-1 and TRBJ2-5; TCRdb names TRBD1, which stays unverified in the absence of DNA. This CDR3 spans 16 amino acids. In germline, CDR1 is MNHNS, CDR2 SASEGT. CDR3 amino acids: CASSPPRPIKGETQYF.

The V and J genes are TRBV7-9 and TRBJ2-1; TCRdb indicates TRBD2, and absent DNA this call remains unverified. CDR3 length: 16 amino acids. Germline V gene lookup returns CDR1 SEHNR and CDR2 FQNEAQ (reference sequence). Here the CDR3 reads CASSTRTVSYYNEQFF.

The V gene is TRBV6-5, the J gene TRBJ2-6; TCRdb's D call, TRBD1, is unchecked because there is no DNA. CDR1 is MNHEY, CDR2 SVGAGI, per germline. The CDR3 runs to 16 residues. The CDR3 reads CASSYPDMTGANVLTF.

The CDR3 is CATSAALGLANTGELFF. This chain joins TRBV24-1 and TRBJ2-2; absent DNA, TCRdb's TRBD2 call cannot be checked. The germline gives CDR1 KGHDR, CDR2 SFDVKD. The CDR3 runs 17 residues.

This chain uses TRBV28 with TRBJ2-2; absent DNA, TCRdb's TRBD1 call cannot be checked. The CDR3 has 13 amino acids. Germline CDR1 is MDHEN and CDR2 is SYDVKM. CDR3 residues: CAGAVSGAGELFF. Based on the CDR3 plus reference TRBV28 and TRBJ2-2, the full variable domain is DVKVTQSSRYLVKRTGEKVFLECVQDMDHENMFWYRQDPGLGLRLIYFSYDVKMKEKGDIPEGYSVSREKKERFSLILESASTNQTSMYLCAGAVSGAGELFFGEGSRLTVL.

The V call is TRBV20-1, the J call TRBJ2-3; as DNA is missing, the TRBD2 call by TCRdb cannot be tested. The CDR3 is made up of 15 amino acids. CDR1 and CDR2 (germline): DFQATT, SNEGSKA (reference sequence). The CDR3 loop reads CSASGGSTSTDTQYF.

The chain couples TRBV5-1 to TRBJ2-3; TCRdb calls TRBD2, which cannot be checked without DNA. Germline assignment: CDR1 SGHRS and CDR2 YFSETQ. The CDR3 runs to 17 residues. This CDR3 reads CASSSPSLAGNTDTQYF.

The rearrangement uses TRBV12-3 or TRBV12-4 and TRBJ2-4. The length of the CDR3 is 13 residues. CDR3 sequence reads: CASSLAGDDIQYF.

V usage is TRBV19 and J usage is TRBJ2-1; TCRdb's assignment of TRBD1 cannot be checked, as there is no DNA. This CDR3 is 15 amino acids long. CDR1 is LNHDA, CDR2 SQIVND, per germline (reference sequence). CDR3 protein: CASSIQGVNNNEQFF.

The CDR3 region is CASSYPGLASGELFF. The chain uses TRBV6-2 or TRBV6-3 and TRBJ2-2; TCRdb outputs TRBD2, but without DNA this stays unchecked. CDR3 length: 15 amino acids. The germline CDR1 and CDR2 sequences are MNHEY and SVGEGT.

The chain recombines TRBV5-5 with TRBJ1-1. Per the germline V gene, CDR1 is SGHKS and CDR2 is YYEKEE (reference sequence). This CDR3 has 14 residues. The chain's CDR3 is CASSLVWADTEAFF.

The gene calls are TRBV28 and TRBJ1-5; absent DNA, TCRdb's TRBD1 call cannot be checked. CDR1 and CDR2 from the germline V gene are MDHEN and SYDVKM. This CDR3 contains 14 residues. This chain's CDR3 is CASSLGGKNQPQHF.

The chain combines TRBV12-3 or TRBV12-4 with TRBJ2-3. The CDR3 consists of 14 residues. CDR3 protein: CASSRRDLQDTQYF.

This chain links TRBV5-1 with TRBJ1-4; TCRdb reports TRBD1, a call that lacks DNA to check it against. This CDR3 has 14 amino acids. CDR1 is SGHRS and CDR2 is YFSETQ in the germline V gene. CDR3 residues: CASSREGTAGKLFF.

The chain couples TRBV14 to TRBJ2-4; the D call from TCRdb, TRBD2, cannot be confirmed without DNA. Germline values: CDR1 SGHDN, CDR2 FVKESK. CDR3 size: 19 residues. The CDR3 sequence is CASSQVTRLSSGGKNIQYF. Supplemented by reference TRBV14 and TRBJ2-4, the full variable domain reads EAGVTQFPSHSVIEKGQTVTLRCDPISGHDNLYWYRRVMGKEIKFLLHFVKESKQDESGMPNNRFLAERTGGTYSTLKVQPAELEDSGVYFCASSQVTRLSSGGKNIQYFGAGTRLSVL.

This sequence joins TRBV29-1 and TRBJ2-2. Germline-derived CDR1 and CDR2 are SQVTM and ANQGSEA. This CDR3 is 13 amino acids long. CDR3 sequence reads: CSAAGFGTGELFF.

The chain uses TRBV12-3 or TRBV12-4 and TRBJ2-7; without DNA, the TCRdb call of TRBD2 cannot be checked. This CDR3 is built from 15 residues. The CDR3 spells CASSLGAGATYEQYF.

The J gene is TRBJ1-5, the V gene TRBV5-1; as DNA is missing, the TRBD1 call by TCRdb cannot be tested. The CDR3 covers 13 residues. Germline lookup yields CDR1 SGHRS and CDR2 YFSETQ. This chain's CDR3 is CASSLGGVQPQHF.

V is TRBV10-3 and J is TRBJ2-1; TCRdb's D gene call, TRBD2, goes unchecked for lack of DNA. CDR3 size: 17 residues. CDR1 is ENHRY and CDR2 is SYGVKD in the germline V gene. This chain's CDR3 is CAISESRGLAGENEQFF.

This chain joins TRBV11-2 and TRBJ1-3; TCRdb indicates TRBD1, and absent DNA this call remains unverified. This CDR3 is 15 amino acids long. Germline V lookup: CDR1 SGHAT, CDR2 FQNNGV. CDR3 in amino acids: CASSSSQGSVNTIYF.

The chain uses TRBV10-1 and TRBJ2-3; TCRdb calls TRBD2, which cannot be checked without DNA. Per germline, CDR1 WNHNN and CDR2 SYGVQD (reference sequence). This CDR3 has 14 residues. The CDR3 sequence: CASKSSGRTDTQYF.

The genes are TRBV4-3 and TRBJ1-1; as DNA is missing, the TRBD1 call by TCRdb cannot be tested. The CDR3 sequence is 15 residues long. Germline V gives CDR1 LGHNA, CDR2 YSLEER. The CDR3 protein is CASSQDRVIGTEAFF.

The V call is TRBV19, the J call TRBJ2-5. The germline CDR1 and CDR2 sequences are LNHDA and SQIVND (reference sequence). The CDR3 runs to 15 residues. The CDR3 loop is CASSMRWQTTETQYF.

The V gene is TRBV3-1, the J gene TRBJ2-3. CDR1 LGHDT and CDR2 YNNKEL come from the germline V gene (reference sequence). The CDR3 length is 11 residues. This CDR3 is CASRSSDTQYF.

The CDR3 is CASSRGMSYEQYF. The genes are TRBV27 and TRBJ2-7; the TRBD1 assignment by TCRdb is unverifiable without DNA. The CDR3 covers 13 residues. Germline-derived CDR1 and CDR2 are MNHEY and SMNVEV (reference sequence).